This T cell receptor (beta chain) was profiled in a study of T cell responses to AZD1222 COVID-19 vaccine. Study in general: Second-dose intervals of approximately 4 or approximately 12 weeks were pooled.

This CDR3 comprises 16 residues. CDR1 is SGDLS and CDR2 is YYNGEE in the germline V gene. Losses at the gene ends were 0 bases for V and 4 bases for J; bases not matched to a gene: 7. About this clone: What it binds is unknown.

Notes on the study in general: Baseline testing showed seropositivity in only six or seven AZD1222 recipients. Possibly, clonal diversity was underestimated; donors were largely white British and included more females.

Sequencing was performed with immunoSEQ multiplex PCR; in TCRdb, only in-frame clones are kept and a portion is missing. Among 110,000 or so clones, roughly 88% were seen once, and the ten largest hold about 2.5%. The TCR originated in an adult in good health. This rearrangement joins TRBV9 to TRBJ2-3; 8 nucleotides align to TRBD2. The sample consisted of peripheral blood, taken on day 0 of AZD1222 vaccination. CDR3 in DNA: TGTGCCAGCAGCGTAGTAGGAGCGGGAGTGGCAGATACGCAGTATTTT. Translating gives CASSVVGAGVADTQYF.